This entry describes one T cell receptor (beta chain). This clonotype was picked up a small number of times. The antigen it binds to is not known. Base-call qualities are not available, and no considerably larger clone is one nucleotide away. The treatment or condition label here, explained by the study, means: roughly 10-day PBMC culture with coronavirus spike peptide pools or control peptides (ViraFEST assay). To expand antigen-specific T cells with peptide pools and then pick out the expanded clonotypes through TCR sequencing, the study relied on the ViraFEST assay. The positive SARS-CoV-2 PCR tests of the convalescent patients were dated from March to December 2020, before the Alpha, Beta and Delta variants emerged in the United States. Each well held 2.2 million or so PBMCs cultured in IMDM containing approximately 5.3% human AB serum and approximately 9.6 IU/ml IL-2, with 9 to 10 ug/ml peptide pools added. On days 3 and 7, half of the culture medium was replaced with fresh IL-2-containing medium. CD4+ T cells were isolated after roughly 9 days of culture through negative selection using the EasySep CD4+ T cell isolation kit. Ficoll-Paque Plus gradient centrifugation was used to isolate PBMCs from whole blood, and the isolated PBMCs were then either used fresh or cryopreserved at -140C. Culture conditions were generally each tested in triplicate wells.

This sample stems from a study of vaccination and CD4 T cells after COVID-19 (dated by TCRdb to between 2022 and 2023). Concerning the study at large: Convalescent patients had a positive SARS-CoV-2 result on nasal swab PCR, and of these patients, some 10 had mild disease and one had severe disease. The convalescent cohort comprised six males and four females, including two Hispanic individuals, seven Caucasians, two Asians and one multiracial person. Participants received two doses of either the Pfizer-BioNTech BNT162b2 vaccine (n=8) or the Moderna mRNA-1273 vaccine (n=2). Post-COVID blood samples were collected from convalescent patients a median of approximately 93 days after diagnosis, with a range of roughly 30 to 161 days. Post-vaccine blood samples were obtained a median of approximately 74 days after the second vaccine dose, with a range of about 14 to 250 days. The cultures were stimulated with overlapping spike peptide pools from SARS-CoV-2 and from the common cold coronaviruses HCoV-NL63, HCoV-OC43 and HCoV-229E. Control cultures used a CEFX viral epitope pool as positive control, an HIV-1 Nef peptide pool as negative control, or no peptide. In over 8 COVID-19 convalescent patients and a few infection-naive healthy vaccine recipients, researchers compared the spike-specific CD4+ TCR repertoire from before mRNA vaccination with the repertoire from after. The paper as a whole reports these results and caveats: Of the vaccine-specific clones in convalescent patients, 304 of 307, or nearly all, reacted only to SARS-CoV-2 spike and did not cross-react with common cold coronaviruses. Although the median number of SARS-CoV-2-reactive clonotypes went up from some 23 after infection to 30 to 45 after vaccination, the increase was not significant. Among convalescent patients, a median roughly 84% of the SARS-CoV-2-reactive clones seen after vaccination appeared only after vaccination, which suggests priming specific to the vaccine. The number of convalescent patients in the study was relatively small, and the study did not examine early timepoints following natural infection.

From the cysteine up to the phenylalanine, the CDR3 has a length of 13 residues. CDR3 DNA is the only sequence kept; it has 39 bases, read in frame from the first base. Cut back by 2 bases and 6 bases, the V and J ends lie 12 bases apart. CDR1 and CDR2 are drawn from the germline V gene (reference sequence): DFQATT, SNEGSKA. Libraries were made using PCR. DNA from cultured CD4+ T cells was subjected to TCR sequencing with the Oncomine TCR Beta short-read assay at the Johns Hopkins FTIC core. Genomic DNA was extracted from the cultured CD4+ T cells with the QIAamp micro DNA kit. Oncomine TCR Beta libraries made from cultured CD4+ T cells were pooled using unique dual indexes and sequenced on an Illumina iSeq 100. The authors' analysis ran thus. Non-productive sequences were removed, and CDR3s not starting with C, not ending with F or W, or shorter than 7 amino acids were discarded. Antigen-specific clonotypes were identified with the MANAFEST web application by comparing peptide-stimulated wells with reference and other culture wells. For a clone to be called positive, the clone needed an FDR below 0.05, an odds ratio above 5, and a productive frequency above 0.1% in at least two of three replicate wells. Clonotypes that were significantly expanded in both SARS-CoV-2 spike wells and at least one common cold coronavirus spike condition were defined as cross-reactive. CDR3 homology was assessed with Levenshtein distances (stringdist) and unrooted phylogenetic trees (ape) in R version 3.6.1. TCRdb reanalyzed the raw reads on its own, using fastp at Q25 for trimming and MiXCR for clone calling, and kept in-frame beta chains. A single entry per CDR3 protein holds the most common genes and DNA from its merged rows. The authors' filters were not applied to this entry. The sample records approximately 16,000 distinct CDR3 sequences, less than 75% of which are singletons. The top ten clones comprise 9.4% of the sample.

The chain is assembled from TRBV20-1 and TRBJ2-3; a tentative D call is TRBD2 (5 bases match). This TCR was sampled from a human donor who had recovered from COVID-19. The sample comprised CD4+ T cells from blood, cultured in vitro. The bases are TGCAGTGCTAGACCAACTGACTACGATACGCAGTATTTT. Its coded protein is CSARPTDYDTQYF.